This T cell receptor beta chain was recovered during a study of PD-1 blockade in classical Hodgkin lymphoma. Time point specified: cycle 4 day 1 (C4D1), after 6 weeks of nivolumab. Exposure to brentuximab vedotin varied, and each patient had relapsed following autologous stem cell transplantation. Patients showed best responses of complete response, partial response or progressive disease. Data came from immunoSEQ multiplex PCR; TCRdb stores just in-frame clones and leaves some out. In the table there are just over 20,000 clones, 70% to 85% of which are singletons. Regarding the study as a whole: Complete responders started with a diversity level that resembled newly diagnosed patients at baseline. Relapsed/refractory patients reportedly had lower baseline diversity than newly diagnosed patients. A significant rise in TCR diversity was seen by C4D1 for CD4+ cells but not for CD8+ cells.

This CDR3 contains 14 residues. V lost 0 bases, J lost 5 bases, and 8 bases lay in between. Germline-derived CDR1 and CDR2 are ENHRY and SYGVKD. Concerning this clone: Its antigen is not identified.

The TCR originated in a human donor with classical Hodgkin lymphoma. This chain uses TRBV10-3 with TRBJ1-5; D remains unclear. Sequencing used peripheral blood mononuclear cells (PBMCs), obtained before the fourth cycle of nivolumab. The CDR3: CAISESQADQPQHF. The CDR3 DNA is TGTGCCATCAGTGAGTCCCAAGCAGATCAGCCCCAGCATTTT.